The 16 T cell receptor beta chains reported below all come from one sample, sequenced in a study of OX40 agonist ivuxolimab in advanced cancers. To prepare the library, the immunoSEQ multiplex PCR assay was applied. Drawn from immuneACCESS, this table holds only the in-frame rearrangements with V and J called that TCRdb kept. Clones are partly lost; checked studies trace under half to an unresolved V gene and leave the rest unexplained. Across this sample there are about 23,000 clones, with about 88% seen only once. Of the sample, 31% is held by the ten largest clones. The source material was CD4+ or CD8+ T cells sorted from blood, sampled in a trial of the OX40 agonist ivuxolimab. These TCRs come from an adult with an advanced solid tumor such as melanoma, head and neck, liver or kidney cancer.

The V and J genes are TRBV5-1 and TRBJ1-1, with D uncertain. Trimming removed 0 bases at V and 7 bases at J, with 13 bases between. The CDR3 spans 14 residues. Looked up from germline, CDR1 is SGHRS and CDR2 is YFSETQ. CDR3 amino acids: CASSLVAGRYEAFF. The CDR3 region has the DNA TGCGCCAGCAGCTTGGTAGCAGGCCGGTATGAAGCTTTCTTT.

The V call is TRBV5-1, the J call TRBJ1-4, with a tentative D call TRBD1 (5 bases). Per germline, CDR1 SGHRS and CDR2 YFSETQ. V gave up 4 bases and J gave up 7 bases, with 11 bases separating them. The CDR3 has 13 residues. In DNA form, the CDR3 reads TGCGCCAGCAGCCGCGAGGGGAGTGAAAAACTGTTTTTT. It specifies CASSREGSEKLFF.

V and J are TRBV21-1 and TRBJ2-1. TRBV21-1 is reported as a pseudogene. The CDR3 contains 12 residues. Here the CDR3 reads CASRRPGDEQFF. CDR3 DNA: TGTGCCAGCAGGCGACCTGGCGATGAGCAGTTCTTC.

This clone has a single count. The chain links TRBV11-2 to TRBJ2-3; D call uncertain. The germline V gene encodes CDR1 SGHAT and CDR2 FQNNGV. V lost 1 base and J 8 bases, leaving 10 bases between the germline ends. There are 13 residues in the CDR3. This CDR3 reads CASSLGHRRTQYF. CDR3 in DNA: TGTGCCAGCAGCTTAGGTCACAGACGTACGCAGTATTTT.

The chain combines TRBV5-1 with TRBJ2-7, with D unclear. Trimming took 4 bases from V and 1 from J, leaving 6 bases between them. Per germline, CDR1 SGHRS and CDR2 YFSETQ. There are 12 residues in the CDR3. The DNA of the CDR3 is TGCGCCAGCAGCCAAGAATCCTACGAGCAGTACTTC. Translated, it gives CASSQESYEQYF.

This clone was counted between two and nine times. The chain combines TRBV6-6 with TRBJ1-3, with 7 bases identical to TRBD1. V shed 4 bases and J 5 bases; nucleotides not matched to a gene: 2. Per germline, CDR1 MNHNY and CDR2 SVGAGI (reference sequence). The CDR3 length is 13 residues. CDR3 amino acids: CASSSTGRNTIYF. The CDR3 DNA is TGTGCCAGCAGTTCGACAGGGCGAAACACCATATATTTT.

V usage is TRBV15 and J usage is TRBJ2-2, with TRBD1 matching 7 bases. This CDR3 has 16 amino acids. CDR1 is LNHNV and CDR2 is YYDKDF in the germline V gene (reference sequence). The ends lost 3 bases at V and 7 bases at J; junction bases unmatched: 11. CDR3 amino acids: CATSSEIRQGFGELFF. For the CDR3, the DNA is TGTGCCACCAGCAGTGAAATCCGACAGGGTTTCGGGGAGCTGTTTTTT.

The CDR3 reads CASSLGQGMDTQYF. CDR3 nucleotide sequence: TGTGCCAGCAGCTTGGGACAGGGTATGGATACGCAGTATTTT. The chain combines TRBV5-6 with TRBJ2-3; 7 nucleotides agree with TRBD1. From germline, CDR1 is SGHDT and CDR2 YYEEEE. The CDR3 has 14 amino acids. Trimming cost V 0 bases and J 6 bases; bases outside gene matches: 4.

This clone was picked up a small number of times. CDR3 protein: CASSVEYNEQFF. CDR3 DNA: TGTGCCAGCAGCGTAGAGTACAATGAGCAGTTCTTC. The chain links TRBV9 to TRBJ2-1; no reliable D call. CDR3 length: 12 residues. CDR1 is SGDLS and CDR2 is YYNGEE in the germline V gene. V was shortened by 0 bases and J by 4 bases, with 2 bases between the two germline ends.

This chain uses TRBV5-1 with TRBJ2-6; 9 bases fit TRBD2. V trimming: 4 bases; J trimming: 0 bases; junction bases outside the gene matches: 8. This CDR3 region has 18 residues. Germline CDR1 reads SGHRS; CDR2 reads YFSETQ. CDR3 protein: CASSAGGGDFSGANVLTF. Written as DNA, the CDR3 is TGCGCCAGCAGCGCGGGAGGGGGAGACTTCTCTGGGGCCAACGTCCTGACTTTC.

This chain uses TRBV5-4 with TRBJ2-1; TRBD2 aligns across 8 bases. Germline assignment: CDR1 SGHNT and CDR2 YYREEE (reference sequence). V shed 3 bases, J shed 6 bases, and the junction held 11 bases outside the gene matches. There are 16 residues in the CDR3. CDR3 DNA: TGTGCCAGCAGCTCAACACGACTAGCGTATAGCAATGAGCAGTTCTTC. This codes for CASSSTRLAYSNEQFF.

The gene calls are TRBV7-2 and TRBJ1-1; the D is unclear. The CDR3 length is 14 residues. Germline V lookup: CDR1 SGHTA, CDR2 FQGNSA. V gave up 5 bases and J gave up 1 base, with 11 bases separating them. The CDR3 sequence is CASSRQTGNTEAFF. The CDR3 DNA sequence: TGTGCCAGCAGCCGGCAGACGGGGAACACTGAAGCTTTCTTT.

The chain couples TRBV7-2 to TRBJ2-2, with D possibly being TRBD1 or TRBD2 (6 bases each). Germline CDR1 is SGHTA and CDR2 is FQGNSA. Deletions cut 5 bases from V and 3 bases from J, with 19 bases between. The CDR3 sequence is 17 residues long. CDR3: CASSEGVWGADTGELFF. The CDR3 bases are TGTGCCAGCAGCGAAGGTGTATGGGGGGCGGACACCGGGGAGCTGTTTTTT.

The chain employs TRBV6-1 and TRBJ2-5; no clear D. The CDR3 sequence is 14 residues long. Germline V CDR1 and CDR2: MNHNS, SASEGT. V was shortened by 4 bases and J by 5 bases, with 14 bases between the two germline ends. Here the CDR3 DNA reads TGTGCCAGCAGTGTATATTTGAAGGAGGAGACCCAGTACTTC. It specifies CASSVYLKEETQYF.

A single count supports this clone. The rearrangement links TRBV30 to TRBJ2-5; 9 bases are shared with TRBD2. CDR3 length equals 14 residues. The germline V gene has CDR1 GTSNPN and CDR2 SVGIG (reference sequence). V dropped 2 bases and J dropped 5; count of bases not matched to a gene: 6. CDR3 nucleotide sequence: TGTGCCTGGAGTTTTAGCGGGAGTCGGGAGACCCAGTACTTC. Translating gives CAWSFSGSRETQYF.

The chain uses TRBV7-9 and TRBJ2-5; D gene ambiguous. This CDR3 region has 14 residues. V lost 5 bases and J lost 2, with 12 bases in between. Germline loops: CDR1 SEHNR, CDR2 FQNEAQ (reference sequence). The CDR3 DNA sequence: TGTGCCAGCAGCCGAGGTTTAGAACAAGAGACCCAGTACTTC. Translation: CASSRGLEQETQYF.